This T cell receptor (beta chain) was sequenced for a study of T cells after posttransplantation cyclophosphamide (dated by TCRdb to 2016 to 2017). In the study overall: The study tracked T cell repertoire reconstitution by TRB sequencing after myeloablative bone marrow transplantation using posttransplantation cyclophosphamide as GVHD prophylaxis. In 3 patients, up to about 3 additional blood samples taken between 2 and 5.2 years after transplant also underwent TRB sequencing, as did pretransplant blood from a handful of patients. Because TRA and TRB clonality correlated tightly in fewer than ten samples, the subsequent TCR analyses were limited to TRB only. Public TRB sequences were checked against a database of over 3,000 sequences associated with responses to pathogens, tumor antigens, self-antigens and alloantigens. Blood from all 35 or so PTCy patients with 1-year posttransplant specimens was subjected to TRB sequencing. Antigen receptor sequencing covered samples from roughly 40 PTCy-treated patients and 16 of their related bone marrow donors. Broad study findings and their caveats: Across fewer than 50 patients, TRB clonality was highly associated with recipient CMV seropositivity and CMV reactivation, and diversity in PTCy patients was similar to diversity in CNI/methotrexate controls. Donor-recipient similarity was low at 1-2 months but rose over the first year, and later blood repertoires were often dominated by donor CD8+ memory clones. The TRB repertoires of T cells infiltrating skin or the GI tract showed only limited overlap with the TRB repertoires found in blood.

From the germline V gene (reference sequence), CDR1 is MNHNY and CDR2 is SVGAGI. Including the terminal cysteine and phenylalanine, the CDR3 comprises 16 residues. This entry keeps only the CDR3 DNA: 48 bases, framed from base 1. After removal of 6 bases from V and 5 bases from J, the junction retains 9 bases not matched to a gene. A control cohort of 10 to 11 patients who had been given myeloablative marrow transplants with methotrexate plus a calcineurin inhibitor was sampled 1 year after transplant. Peripheral blood and bone marrow mononuclear cells were isolated by Ficoll-Hypaque density centrifugation and cryopreserved. As regards this clone: The specificity of this receptor is unknown. No per-base quality is available; no much larger clone lies one base away.

Genomic DNA was used for TRB sequencing, which was performed with the immunoSEQ assay at survey resolution or with the hsTCRB kit. The study's processing was this. The immunoSEQ software handled initial read processing, and the LymphoSeq R package was used for repertoire analyses. Clonality was computed as 1 minus normalized Shannon entropy, and a Gini coefficient was also calculated for each TRB dataset. Phenotypes of unsorted samples were inferred by mapping TRB sequences from sorted subsets of the recipient or donor onto the same recipient's unsorted samples. TCRdb took over this immuneACCESS table, retaining in-frame rearrangements with V and J assigned. Such tables are incomplete; in checked studies, under half of the missing clones stem from an unresolved V gene, and the remainder is unexplained. V and J calls and clone size come straight from that table; D and trimming were deduced from the DNA. The sample yields around 15,000 clones; roughly 80% were counted once. The top ten hold 2.5% to 3% of the sample.

This material consisted of PBMCs, taken around 59 weeks after allogeneic stem cell transplant with calcineurin inhibitor and methotrexate. This TCR came from a young adult male patient who received an allogeneic stem cell transplant from an unrelated donor, was CMV-positive, and had acute and chronic GVHD. In patients who had a transplant, some T cells may come from the graft donor. In this chain, TRBV6-6 is recombined with TRBJ2-1, and 11 bases in between align with TRBD2. The nucleotides are TGTGCCAGCAGACCTAGCGGGAGGTCTGGTGACAATGAGCAGTTCTTC. This codes for CASRPSGRSGDNEQFF.